This TCR beta chain was recovered during a study of beta chain features in type 1 diabetes. The study's findings and limits: Patients with Type 1 diabetes showed moderately but significantly shorter TCRB CDR3s in all four CD4+ subsets.

CDR3 length equals 13 residues. V was cut by 1 base and J by 4 bases, with 7 bases left in between. CDR1 and CDR2 from the germline V gene are SGHDT and YYEEEE. The authors reverse transcribed all of the isolated RNA, so sequencing captured expressed TCRB transcripts. Here immunoSEQ multiplex PCR was the method, and the copy in TCRdb shows in-frame clones only, minus some. The profile shows fewer than 400,000 clones, 7% to 10% of them singletons. This clone was seen only a few times. Its matching antigen is unknown. This chain joins TRBV5-6 and TRBJ2-3; weak D call: TRBD2 (6 bases). This TCR was recovered from a man aged 25-40 years with type 1 diabetes. The source material was central memory CD4+ T cells from blood. CDR3 region: CASSLWRADTQYF. CDR3 in DNA: TGTGCCAGCAGCTTGTGGAGGGCAGATACGCAGTATTTT.